Listed here is a single T cell receptor beta chain. Its antigen is unknown. TCRdb keeps only in-frame clones here, not all; method: immunoSEQ multiplex PCR. The top ten hold 3.8% of the sample, which has approximately 45,000 clones, just under 95% seen once. CDR3 size: 13 residues. Germline values: CDR1 MNHEY, CDR2 SVGAGI. The J segment lost 4 bases and the V segment lost 7 bases, leaving 6 bases of the junction unmatched. The data were obtained in a study of tissue T cells after allogeneic stem cell transplantation. Turning to the study itself: Several unmodified and three CD34-selected T-cell-depleted grafts went to graft-versus-host disease patients.

Study-level findings and limits: In patients and mice, blood and spleen missed much of tissue repertoire. Which tissue TCRs were alloreactive or antigen-specific was not determined. Some clones might be persisting host cells. Sampling depth was limited, and the cohort was small and clinically varied.

This TCR was sampled from a woman aged 35-75 years who later had graft-versus-host disease after an allogeneic stem cell transplant. The V and J genes are TRBV6-5 and TRBJ1-2, with TRBD1 identical over 7 bases. The sample was blood, taken before transplantation. Here the CDR3 DNA reads TGTGCCAGCAAGGGAGGGGGCGCCTATGGCTACACCTTC. It specifies CASKGGGAYGYTF.